Sequencing of this TCR beta chain was carried out in a study of beta chain features in type 1 diabetes. Study-wide results and caveats: A moderate, significant TCRB CDR3 shortening appeared in type 1 diabetes across four CD4+ subsets. In comparison with healthy donors, patients had naive, central memory and Treg TCRB repertoires that appeared more similar.

With 4 bases removed from V and 2 bases from J, the gap between germline ends came to 5 bases. CDR1 is SNHLY, CDR2 FYNNEI, per germline. There are 13 residues in the CDR3. TCRB transcripts that were expressed got sequenced, as all of the isolated RNA had been reverse transcribed. TCRdb's table, derived via immunoSEQ multiplex PCR, lists solely in-frame clones and lacks some. The top ten clones hold 0.045% to 0.05% of a sample with some 410,000 clones, about an eighth of them seen once. On this clone: Its antigen is currently unknown.

This chain uses TRBV2 with TRBJ2-2; the D is unclear. Sequenced sample: naive CD4+ T cells from blood. This TCR derives from a young woman in good health. The CDR3 DNA reads as TGTGCCAGCAGTGTTTTTAACACCGGGGAGCTGTTTTTT. It encodes CASSVFNTGELFF. Using reference TRBV2 and TRBJ2-2 for the parts outside the CDR3, the full variable domain is EPEVTQTPSHQVTQMGQEVILRCVPISNHLYFYWYRQILGQKVEFLVSFYNNEISEKSEIFDDQFSVERPDGSNFTLKIRSTKLEDSAMYFCASSVFNTGELFFGEGSRLTVL.